This T cell receptor beta chain was observed in a study of regulatory T cells in long-lasting Graves disease (dated by TCRdb to the early 2020s). Turning to the overall study: Antithyroid drugs had been taken for less than 3 months by newly diagnosed Graves' disease patients. Persistent Graves' disease patients were compared with newly diagnosed Graves' disease patients by peripheral blood TCR sequencing and RNA sequencing. The study was registered as a clinical trial and conducted in China. A total of some 35 samples underwent TCR sequencing, from some 13 patients with persistent Graves' disease and 20 patients with newly diagnosed Graves' disease. Overall results and qualifications from the work: Persistent Graves' disease patients showed lower TCR Shannon entropy and fewer highly expanded clones than newly diagnosed patients, suggesting clonal expansion. Only the TCR beta chain was sequenced and analyzed. As a limitation, the authors acknowledged that the small sample size may reduce accuracy. More public clonotypes were shared among persistent patients (under 3,000) than among newly diagnosed patients (966). Peripheral blood alone was examined, since thyroid tissue, which constituted the primary lesion, could not be accessed. TRBV28, TRBJ1-2 and TRBJ2-5 were preferentially used in persistent disease, while TRBV20-1 and TRBJ2-1 were favored in newly diagnosed disease.

This clonotype was recorded many times. The specificity of this receptor is unknown. No base qualities exist here, and no much larger clone lies one base off it. The intended sense of this specimen's time point label: newly diagnosed GD, antithyroid drugs for less than 3 months. For both TCR sequencing and RNA sequencing, RNA was extracted from PBMCs in TRIzol. The diagnosis of Graves' disease followed American Thyroid Association guidelines. Patients were recruited from an endocrinology department in Xi'an, China. Each patient gave roughly 10 milliliters of peripheral blood, collected in an EDTA anticoagulant tube. Ficoll Paque Plus density gradient separation was used to isolate PBMCs, and no further T cell sorting was done. An Agilent 2100 Bioanalyzer and agarose gel were used to check RNA quality, while a NanoDrop 2000 measured RNA concentration. The library was produced with multiplex PCR. Sequencing instrument: Illumina HiSeq 4000. iRepertoire HTBI primers and Arm-PCR amplification of CDR3 regions were used to construct TCR beta libraries. PCR products were gel purified before sequencing. The authors' analysis ran thus. Across samples, around 58 TRBV and 13 to 15 TRBJ segments were identified and used for gene usage analysis of CDR3 amino acid clonotypes. Filtered high-quality paired reads were merged into contigs using COPE and FqMerger. BLAST was used to align contigs to the IMGT TRBV, TRBD and TRBJ reference genes, and CDR3 was defined following IMGT. Highly expanded clones were defined as clonotypes with a frequency above 0.1%. Shannon entropy served as the measure of repertoire diversity, while the Gini coefficient captured V-J evenness. A clonotype found in more than one individual was treated as public. TCRdb reworked the public reads: Q25 trimming with fastp, MiXCR clone assembly, productive beta chains retained. Each record represents a unique CDR3 protein, reported with the most common genes and DNA among its rows. The V and J calls, along with clone size, are taken from TCRdb and not from the paper's own processing. A total of 400,000 to 450,000 distinct CDR3 sequences appear in this sample, about a sixth of them only once. About 10% of the sample is taken by the ten largest.

CDR1 and CDR2 (LNHDA, SQIVND) derive from the germline V gene (reference sequence). V sheds 3 bases and J sheds 1 base, leaving 13 bases between their ends. Measured from the cysteine to the phenylalanine, the CDR3 is 16 residues long. Just CDR3 DNA is preserved here, 48 bases in frame from base 1. Separately, the same data were catalogued under a study of T cells in Graves' hyperthyroidism and ophthalmopathy. According to the second study: Stable Graves' hyperthyroidism was defined as no progression to ophthalmopathy during 18 months of follow-up. Hyperthyroidism patients were newly diagnosed, had a disease duration of under 2 months, and were aged 18 to 65 years. Patients with uncontrolled infections, other autoimmune diseases, pregnancy or lactation were excluded. Diagnoses were established on the basis of clinical symptoms, serum thyroxine and TRAb, thyroid ultrasound, and orbital computed tomography. For the first round of RT-PCR on the TCR CDR3, the HTBI primer set was used together with the Qiagen OneStep RT-PCR kit. Most expanded thyroid clonotypes (frequency above 0.001) were also detected in blood, a finding suggesting that blood repertoires may reflect thyroid immune responses. A 13 V-J signature model separated ophthalmopathy from stable hyperthyroidism, with 87.88% sensitivity and about 81% specificity in cross-validation and 80%/75% in testing. In validation, progression to ophthalmopathy was predicted by the model with nearly 71% sensitivity and 72.22% specificity, a median of 6.5 months before onset. A discovery cohort of about 96 patients, approximately 44 with Graves' ophthalmopathy and approximately 55 with stable Graves' hyperthyroidism, was used to find distinguishing TCR V-J signatures. Prospective prediction of ophthalmopathy was tested in an independent validation cohort consisting of roughly 20 hyperthyroidism patients and approximately 16 patients who later progressed to ophthalmopathy. The approximately 98 discovery patients were randomly divided into training and test sets at a 7:3 ratio. In addition, the study compared T-cell repertoires in thyroid tissue and in blood from roughly six Graves' hyperthyroidism patients. After blood sampling, hyperthyroidism patients were treated with methimazole at a starting dose of 30 mg daily, and ophthalmopathy patients were treated with high-dose intravenous methylprednisolone. A second multiplex PCR round built the libraries, followed by size selection and purification. Sequencing of the libraries was done on an Illumina HiSeq2000 using paired-end 100 bp reads. SOAPnuke was used to process the raw data, with reads discarded if the reads contained adapters or uncalled bases, had a mean Phred below 15, or lacked an exact constant-primer or identifier match. High-quality paired reads were merged with COPE v1.2.5, and unique nucleotide sequences were defined as clonotypes. MiTCR v1.1 was used to align the clonotypes against IMGT TRBV, TRBD and TRBJ reference segments. Only V-J combinations with frequency above 0.0001, covering approximately 99% of repertoires, were analysed. The TCS score was defined as the ratio of F50 (clonal expansion) to E x V (chaos), calculated using BLOSUM62-based TCRdist between CDR3 peptides within each V-J. Welch's t-statistics and random forest reduced around 510 V-J features to under 15, which were used in a naive Bayes classifier (R e1071). Sample size was not statistically predetermined, and investigators were not blinded to group allocation. According to the paper, TCR Vbeta CDR3 sequencing was carried out on approximately 140 peripheral blood samples, which came from approximately 41 ophthalmopathy, around 75 hyperthyroidism and roughly 17 progressor patients.

The rearranged segments are TRBV19 and TRBJ1-5; 6 matching bases give a weak D call of TRBD1. The origin of this receptor is a woman younger than 45 with Graves disease. Donor details come from another sample of the same person, matched by shared clones. The material sequenced was peripheral blood mononuclear cells (PBMCs), taken at new diagnosis, from a patient treated with antithyroid drugs. The CDR3 has the sequence CASSILQGQSNQPQHF. The DNA sequence is given as TGTGCCAGTAGTATCCTACAGGGTCAGAGCAATCAGCCCCAGCATTTT.